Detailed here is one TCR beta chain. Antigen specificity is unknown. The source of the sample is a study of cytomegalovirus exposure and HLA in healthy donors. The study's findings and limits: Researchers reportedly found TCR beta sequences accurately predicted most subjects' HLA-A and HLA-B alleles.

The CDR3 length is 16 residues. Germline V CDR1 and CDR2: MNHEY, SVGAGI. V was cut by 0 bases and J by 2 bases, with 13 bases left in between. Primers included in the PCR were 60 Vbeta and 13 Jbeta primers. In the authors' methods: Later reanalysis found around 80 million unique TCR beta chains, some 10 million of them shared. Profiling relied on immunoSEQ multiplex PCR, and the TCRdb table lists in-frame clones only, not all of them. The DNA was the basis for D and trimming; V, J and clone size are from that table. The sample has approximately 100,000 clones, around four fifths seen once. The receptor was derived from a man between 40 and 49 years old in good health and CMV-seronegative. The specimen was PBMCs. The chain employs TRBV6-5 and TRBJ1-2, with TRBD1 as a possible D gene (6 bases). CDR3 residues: CASSYSGTLKNYGYTF. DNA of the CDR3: TGTGCCAGCAGTTACTCCGGGACACTGAAAAACTATGGCTACACCTTC.